These 24 T cell receptor beta chains came from one sample sequenced in a study of CD8 T cells in ankylosing spondylitis. The study's findings and limits: One TCR beta motif, made up of roughly 8 highly homologous variants, appeared characteristic of ankylosing spondylitis blood.

Their recognized antigens are unknown. TCRdb processed the 5' RACE reads anew with MiXCR; each CDR3 protein has one entry. The table shows about 840,000 distinct CDR3 sequences, with approximately 10% occurring only once. Sequenced sample: blood, either unsorted or a sorted T cell fraction (not recorded which). These receptors were obtained from a male donor with ankylosing spondylitis.

This clonotype was recorded at least ten times. The rearrangement joins TRBV12-3 or TRBV12-4 to TRBJ1-1; TRBD1 agrees at 8 bases. This CDR3 comprises 14 residues. Trimming at V came to 6 bases and at J to 3 bases, leaving 6 bases not matched to a gene. In nucleotides, the CDR3 is TGTGCCAGCAGCAGTACAGGGGGATACACTGAAGCTTTCTTT. It encodes CASSSTGGYTEAFF.

The chain has TRBV4-3 and TRBJ1-3; D is uncertain. The V and J ends lost 0 bases and 0 bases respectively, with 12 bases between them. The CDR3 spans 17 residues. Germline V CDR1 and CDR2: LGHNA, YSLEER. CDR3 protein: CASSQDQSGDSGNTIYF. The CDR3 coding sequence is TGCGCCAGCAGCCAAGATCAGAGCGGGGACTCTGGAAACACCATATATTTT.

This clonotype was picked up many times. The chain links TRBV20-1 to TRBJ1-5, with 8 positions matching TRBD1. The germline V gene encodes CDR1 DFQATT and CDR2 SNEGSKA (reference sequence). V shed 5 bases, J shed 4 bases, and the junction held 1 base outside the gene matches. The CDR3 length is 12 residues. This CDR3 is CSAGQGNQPQHF. The DNA for the CDR3 is TGCAGTGCTGGACAGGGTAATCAGCCCCAGCATTTT.

This clonotype showed up just a few times. The chain recombines TRBV12-3 or TRBV12-4 with TRBJ2-7; 9 bases fit TRBD2. V dropped 5 bases and J dropped 2; count of bases not matched to a gene: 4. The CDR3 runs to 14 residues. CDR3 in DNA: TGTGCCAGCAGTCCCGTAGCGGGAGCCTACGAGCAGTACTTC. This gives the protein CASSPVAGAYEQYF.

The chain combines TRBV20-1 with TRBJ2-7; 9 bases align to TRBD2. CDR1 and CDR2 (germline): DFQATT, SNEGSKA (reference sequence). After removal of 3 bases from V and 4 bases from J, the junction contained 13 bases not matched to a gene. The CDR3 covers 16 residues. The CDR3 DNA follows: TGCAGTGCTAGGCCTCTTGGGGGAGCGGGGGGATACGAGCAGTACTTC. Translation: CSARPLGGAGGYEQYF.

The chain is built from TRBV7-2 and TRBJ1-3; no reliable D call. Germline loops: CDR1 SGHTA, CDR2 FQGNSA. The CDR3 length is 14 residues. Between the trimmed V and J ends, which lost 7 bases and 2 bases, there was a span of 12 bases. The CDR3 nucleotides read TGTGCCAGCACCGACCCACTCCCTGGAAACACCATATATTTT. This codes for CASTDPLPGNTIYF.

This clonotype was recorded at least ten times. The chain employs TRBV29-1 and TRBJ1-4; 7 nucleotides match TRBD1. J was trimmed by 5 bases and V by 8 bases; bases with no gene match: 8. The CDR3 sequence is 13 residues long. CDR1 is SQVTM, CDR2 ANQGSEA, per germline. The CDR3 DNA reads TGCAGCACCTGGACAGGCTTCAATGAAAAACTGTTTTTT. It specifies CSTWTGFNEKLFF.

The chain carries TRBV7-9 and TRBJ2-1; D tentatively fits TRBD1 or TRBD2 (5 bases each). Germline CDR1 is SEHNR and CDR2 is FQNEAQ (reference sequence). With 5 bases removed from V and 15 bases from J, the gap between germline ends came to 20 bases. The CDR3 has 13 amino acids. CDR3: CASSLRDALELFF. The CDR3, as DNA: TGTGCCAGCAGCCTAAGGGACGCCTTGGAACTGTTCTTC.

The chain combines TRBV7-8 with TRBJ2-1; 14 bases agree with TRBD2. The CDR3 has 16 amino acids. In germline, CDR1 is SGHVS, CDR2 FQNEAQ. With V trimmed by 5 bases and J by 9 bases, 9 bases remained unmatched. The CDR3 nucleotides read TGTGCCAGCAGCCCGAGACTAGCGGGAGGGCCGGGTGAGCAGTTCTTC. As protein: CASSPRLAGGPGEQFF.

This chain joins TRBV7-8 and TRBJ2-1; D ambiguous. From germline, CDR1 is SGHVS and CDR2 FQNEAQ. V was trimmed by 2 bases and J by 6 bases, leaving 11 bases between them. The CDR3 spans 14 residues. This chain's CDR3 is CASSLRWSTNEQFF. Written as DNA, the CDR3 is TGTGCCAGCAGCTTACGGTGGTCAACCAATGAGCAGTTCTTC.

This clonotype was counted at least ten times. The chain employs TRBV4-3 and TRBJ2-3, with D tentatively TRBD1 (7 bases). Germline V gene lookup returns CDR1 LGHNA and CDR2 YSLEER. V was clipped by 2 bases and J by 5 bases, with 17 bases between them. The CDR3 is made up of 16 amino acids. As DNA, the CDR3 is TGCGCCAGCAGCCAATGGGGAGGACAGGTAGTAGATACGCAGTATTTT. The encoded protein is CASSQWGGQVVDTQYF.

This rearrangement joins TRBV6-2 or TRBV6-3 to TRBJ1-5, with D unresolved. The CDR3 has 14 residues. V lost 7 bases to trimming and J lost 6 bases, with 16 bases between them. The germline CDR1 and CDR2 sequences are MNHEY and SVGEGT. In DNA form, the CDR3 reads TGTGCCAGCAAAACAAGGTCGTTCGGTCAGCCCCAGCATTTT. Translating gives CASKTRSFGQPQHF.

This clonotype has only a few counts. This chain links TRBV4-2 with TRBJ2-1, with TRBD2 matching 7 bases. The trim removed 4 bases at V and 5 bases at J, leaving 11 bases unmatched. This CDR3 has 16 amino acids. Germline CDR1 reads LGHNA; CDR2 reads YNFKEQ. This chain's CDR3 is CASSPFGRDYDNEQFF. The DNA for the CDR3 is TGTGCCAGCAGCCCCTTCGGACGGGACTACGACAATGAGCAGTTCTTC.

This clonotype was counted between two and nine times. V is TRBV7-2 and J is TRBJ2-7; a weak D match, TRBD2 (5 bases). The CDR3 totals 14 residues. The germline V gene encodes CDR1 SGHTA and CDR2 FQGNSA. Trimming shortened V by 5 bases and J by 0 bases, and 11 bases separated the two germline ends. The chain's CDR3 is CASSLRGISYEQYF. The DNA of the CDR3 is TGTGCCAGCAGCCTGAGAGGGATCTCCTACGAGCAGTACTTC.

This clonotype showed up just a few times. The CDR3 ends on some other residue instead of the conserved phenylalanine or tryptophan, so this is likely a read error. The V call is TRBV20-1, the J call TRBJ2-3, with D possibly TRBD1 on 6 matching bases. Trimming stripped 1 base from V and 2 bases from J, with 13 bases between. The CDR3 spans 15 residues. CDR1 is DFQATT, CDR2 SNEGSKA, per germline (reference sequence). CDR3 in DNA: TGCAGTGCTAGAGCCGACAGGCAGGACACAGATACGCAGTATCTG. Its protein is CSARADRQDTDTQYL.

J is TRBJ2-3 and V is TRBV5-1; the D call may be TRBD1 or TRBD2 (6 bases each). The CDR3 consists of 16 residues. The germline gives CDR1 SGHRS, CDR2 YFSETQ. V was cut by 2 bases and J by 0 bases, with 13 bases left in between. The CDR3 region is CASSFTGGGSTDTQYF. CDR3 DNA: TGCGCCAGCAGCTTTACCGGGGGCGGTAGCACAGATACGCAGTATTTT.

The chain has TRBV29-1 and TRBJ1-4; D is unclear. The CDR3 totals 12 residues. Germline CDR1 and CDR2: SQVTM and ANQGSEA. V dropped 6 bases and J dropped 6 bases, with 11 bases sitting between them. The CDR3 nucleotides are TGCAGCGTCAGCTATGATTATGAAAAACTGTTTTTT. Translating gives CSVSYDYEKLFF.

This clonotype was detected many times. This sequence joins TRBV6-1 and TRBJ2-3; 9 positions match TRBD1. In germline, CDR1 is MNHNS, CDR2 SASEGT. The V and J ends lost 5 bases and 5 bases, in that order; junction bases with no gene match: 8. CDR3 size: 15 residues. The CDR3 protein is CASSPRQGGGDTQYF. CDR3 DNA: TGTGCCAGCAGTCCGAGACAGGGGGGGGGAGATACGCAGTATTTT.

Only a few counts were recorded for this clonotype. This sequence joins TRBV12-3 or TRBV12-4 and TRBJ2-3, with D perhaps matching TRBD1 (5 bases). The CDR3 has 13 amino acids. Trimming stripped 8 bases from V and 5 bases from J, with 14 bases between. The CDR3 loop is CASLRAGKDTQYF. DNA of the CDR3: TGTGCCAGCCTTAGGGCAGGGAAAGATACGCAGTATTTT.

V and J are TRBV7-9 and TRBJ2-3; D gene ambiguous. The V gene's germline CDR1 is SEHNR and CDR2 FQNEAQ (reference sequence). Trimming took off 3 bases at V and 0 bases at J, with 7 bases between the two ends. CDR3 length: 14 residues. The CDR3 bases are TGTGCCAGCAGCTTCGGCGTTAGCACAGATACGCAGTATTTT. Translated: CASSFGVSTDTQYF.

This clonotype was detected a few times. The rearrangement links TRBV20-1 to TRBJ1-6, with TRBD1 as a possible D gene (5 bases). Germline values: CDR1 DFQATT, CDR2 SNEGSKA (reference sequence). Trimming took off 3 bases at V and 10 bases at J, with 13 bases between the two ends. This CDR3 contains 13 residues. The CDR3 protein is CSASPGLESPLHF. The DNA for the CDR3 is TGCAGTGCTAGTCCGGGACTTGAGTCACCCCTCCACTTT.

The sample holds a few counts of this clonotype. The chain joins TRBV19 to TRBJ2-1, with 7 bases that match TRBD2. The length of the CDR3 is 14 residues. In germline, CDR1 is LNHDA, CDR2 SQIVND (reference sequence). Trimming took 7 bases from V and 5 from J; bases not matched to a gene: 8. The CDR3 here is CASKRWEGNNEQFF. CDR3 nucleotide sequence: TGTGCCAGTAAAAGGTGGGAGGGGAACAATGAGCAGTTCTTC.

This clonotype was observed at least ten times. The chain has TRBV7-9 and TRBJ1-6; D call uncertain. The CDR3 consists of 13 residues. The V gene lost 2 bases and the J gene lost 8 bases, with 7 bases spanning the gap. CDR1 and CDR2 from the germline V gene are SEHNR and FQNEAQ (reference sequence). The CDR3 DNA sequence: TGTGCCAGCAGCTTACTGGATTATTCACCCCTCCACTTT. It codes for CASSLLDYSPLHF. Filled out from reference TRBV7-9 and TRBJ1-6, the complete variable domain reads DTGVSQNPRHKITKRGQNVTFRCDPISEHNRLYWYRQTLGQGPEFLTYFQNEAQLEKSRLLSDRFSAERPKGSFSTLEIQRTEQGDSAMYLCASSLLDYSPLHFGNGTRLTVT.

There are many counts of this clonotype. The V and J genes are TRBV7-9 and TRBJ1-2, with D uncertain. Trimming removed 6 bases from V and 7 bases from J, with 15 bases in between. Germline CDR1 reads SEHNR; CDR2 reads FQNEAQ (reference sequence). This CDR3 has 13 residues. For the CDR3, the DNA is TGTGCCAGCAGAGAGGGTCCCGTTTCTGGCTACACCTTC. This translates into CASREGPVSGYTF. Using reference TRBV7-9 and TRBJ1-2 for the parts outside the CDR3, the full variable domain is DTGVSQNPRHKITKRGQNVTFRCDPISEHNRLYWYRQTLGQGPEFLTYFQNEAQLEKSRLLSDRFSAERPKGSFSTLEIQRTEQGDSAMYLCASREGPVSGYTFGSGTRLTVV.